Shown below are 8 T cell receptor beta chains from a single sample sequenced in a study of blood T cell repertoires in COVID-19. Some clones are missing from TCRdb's copy, which holds only in-frame ones; the method was immunoSEQ multiplex PCR. This table holds a few hundred thousand clones, 80% to 90% found once. Specimen: peripheral blood. The receptors were sampled from a young man who had recovered from COVID-19.

V usage is TRBV19 and J usage is TRBJ2-2, with a weak D call TRBD2 (6 bases). Trimming left V 2 bases short and J 4 bases short, with 8 bases between. The CDR3 runs to 14 residues. Germline CDR1 is LNHDA and CDR2 is SQIVND (reference sequence). CDR3 residues: CASSILGGTGELFF. The CDR3 nucleotides read TGTGCCAGTAGTATACTGGGGGGCACCGGGGAGCTGTTTTTT.

This chain connects TRBV6-2 or TRBV6-3 to TRBJ2-7; maybe TRBD2 (5 bases). Deletions cut 4 bases from V and 0 bases from J, with 19 bases between. The CDR3 is 17 amino acids. CDR1 and CDR2 (germline): MNHEY, SVGEGT. The CDR3 nucleotides are TGTGCCAGCAGTTCAGCGGATAACAGAAAAAACTCCTACGAGCAGTACTTC. Its translation is CASSSADNRKNSYEQYF.

J is TRBJ2-2 and V is TRBV9, with 8 bases that match TRBD2. Losses at the gene ends were 0 bases for V and 7 bases for J; bases not matched to a gene: 5. The germline gives CDR1 SGDLS, CDR2 YYNGEE. The CDR3 spans 15 residues. CDR3 region: CASSVGVAGHGELFF. CDR3 bases: TGTGCCAGCAGCGTAGGAGTAGCGGGGCACGGGGAGCTGTTTTTT.

This rearrangement joins TRBV7-9 to TRBJ2-3; D perhaps matches TRBD1 (6 bases). V was cut by 1 base and J by 0 bases, with 8 bases left in between. The V gene's germline CDR1 is SEHNR and CDR2 FQNEAQ (reference sequence). The CDR3 runs 15 residues. The CDR3 loop is CASSLDRASTDTQYF. CDR3 nucleotides: TGTGCCAGCAGCTTAGACAGGGCTAGCACAGATACGCAGTATTTT.

The rearrangement uses TRBV7-6 and TRBJ2-2, with 9 bases lining up with TRBD1. Germline values: CDR1 SGHVS, CDR2 FNYEAQ. The ends lost 5 bases at V and 9 bases at J; junction bases unmatched: 10. This CDR3 is built from 15 residues. The CDR3: CASSHQQGAGRELFF. CDR3 in DNA: TGTGCCAGCAGCCACCAACAGGGGGCCGGTCGGGAGCTGTTTTTT.

The chain joins TRBV2 to TRBJ2-3; 9 nucleotides agree with TRBD2. CDR3 length equals 15 residues. CDR1 and CDR2 (germline): SNHLY, FYNNEI. V shed 8 bases and J 4 bases; nucleotides not matched to a gene: 10. CDR3 DNA sequence: TGTGCCAGCGGGGGACTAGCAGACTTACCAGATACGCAGTATTTT. It translates to CASGGLADLPDTQYF.

The rearrangement links TRBV7-6 to TRBJ2-7; D is undetermined. This CDR3 comprises 14 residues. V was pared by 1 base and J by 0 bases, with 7 bases between. Germline values: CDR1 SGHVS, CDR2 FNYEAQ. The CDR3: CASSLGFSSYEQYF. The CDR3 DNA sequence: TGTGCCAGCAGCTTAGGTTTTAGCTCCTACGAGCAGTACTTC.

The chain links TRBV4-3 to TRBJ1-1, with 7 bases identical to TRBD1. The CDR3 spans 14 residues. Looked up from germline, CDR1 is LGHNA and CDR2 is YSLEER. With 2 bases clipped from V and 6 bases from J, the junction kept 6 bases outside the gene matches. The CDR3, as DNA: TGCGCCAGCAGCCAATCGACAGGGATAGCTGAAGCTTTCTTT. Translation gives CASSQSTGIAEAFF.